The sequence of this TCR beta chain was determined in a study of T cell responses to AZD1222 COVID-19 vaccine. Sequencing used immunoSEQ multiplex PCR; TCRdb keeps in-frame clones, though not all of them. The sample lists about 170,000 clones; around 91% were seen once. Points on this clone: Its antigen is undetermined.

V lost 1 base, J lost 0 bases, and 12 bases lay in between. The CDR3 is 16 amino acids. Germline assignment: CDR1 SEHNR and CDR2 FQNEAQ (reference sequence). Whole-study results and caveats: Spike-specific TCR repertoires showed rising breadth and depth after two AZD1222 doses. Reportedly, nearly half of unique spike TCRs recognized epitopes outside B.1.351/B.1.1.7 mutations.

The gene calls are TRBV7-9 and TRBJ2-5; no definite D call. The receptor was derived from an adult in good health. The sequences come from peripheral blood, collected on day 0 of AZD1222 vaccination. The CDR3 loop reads CASSLEFVGDQETQYF. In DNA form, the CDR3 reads TGTGCCAGCAGCTTAGAATTTGTAGGAGACCAAGAGACCCAGTACTTC.